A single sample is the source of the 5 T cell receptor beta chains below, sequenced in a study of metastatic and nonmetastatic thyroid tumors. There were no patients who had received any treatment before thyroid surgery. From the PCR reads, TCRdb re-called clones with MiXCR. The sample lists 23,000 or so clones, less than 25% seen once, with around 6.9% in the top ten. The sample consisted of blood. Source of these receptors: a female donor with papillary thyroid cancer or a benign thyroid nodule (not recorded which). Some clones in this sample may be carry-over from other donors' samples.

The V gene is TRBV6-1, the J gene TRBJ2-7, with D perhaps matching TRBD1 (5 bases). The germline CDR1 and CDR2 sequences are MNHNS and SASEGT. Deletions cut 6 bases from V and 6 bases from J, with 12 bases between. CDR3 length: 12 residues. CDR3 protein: CASRTQGGEQYV. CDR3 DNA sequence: TGTGCCAGCAGGACTCAGGGTGGCGAGCAGTACGTC.

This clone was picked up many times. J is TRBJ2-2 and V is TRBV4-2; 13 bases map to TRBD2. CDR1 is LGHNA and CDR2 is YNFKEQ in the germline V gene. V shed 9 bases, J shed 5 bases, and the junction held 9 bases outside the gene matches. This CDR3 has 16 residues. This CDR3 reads CASQHPGLAGTGELFF. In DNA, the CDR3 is TGTGCCAGTCAACATCCGGGACTAGCGGGAACCGGGGAGCTGTTTTTT.

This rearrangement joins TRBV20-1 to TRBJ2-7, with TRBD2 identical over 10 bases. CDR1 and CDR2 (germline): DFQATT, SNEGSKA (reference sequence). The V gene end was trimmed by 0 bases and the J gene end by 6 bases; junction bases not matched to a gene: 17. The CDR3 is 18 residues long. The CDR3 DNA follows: TGCAGTGCTAGAGACCACATTACTTCCGGGACTAGCGCTCCCGAGCAGTACTTC. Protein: CSARDHITSGTSAPEQYF.

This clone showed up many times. CDR3: CASSPSGLSVGDTQYF. The CDR3 region has the DNA TGTGCCAGCTCACCTTCGGGACTCTCGGTAGGAGATACGCAGTATTTT. The chain uses TRBV18 and TRBJ2-3; D is possibly TRBD2 (6 bases). This CDR3 is 16 amino acids long. Per the germline V gene, CDR1 is KGHSH and CDR2 is LQKENI. The ends were cut back, 3 bases at V and 5 bases at J, with 18 bases in the middle.

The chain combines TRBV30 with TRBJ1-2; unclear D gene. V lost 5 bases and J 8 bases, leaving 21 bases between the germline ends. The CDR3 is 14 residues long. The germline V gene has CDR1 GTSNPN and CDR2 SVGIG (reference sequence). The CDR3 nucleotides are TGTGCCTGGGTCGTACGAGGCGTCGAAGGAGGCTACACCTTC. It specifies CAWVVRGVEGGYTF.